One sample yielded the 20 T cell receptor beta chains listed below, sequenced in a study of blood T cell repertoires in COVID-19. Produced via immunoSEQ multiplex PCR; TCRdb's table is partial and in-frame only. This table has about 160,000 clones, about 80% appearing once. The source material was peripheral blood. These receptors were taken from a man aged 55 to 70 with acute or convalescent COVID-19.

The rearrangement uses TRBV6-5 and TRBJ2-5; TRBD2 matches at 10 bases. The germline V gene has CDR1 MNHEY and CDR2 SVGAGI. The CDR3 spans 13 residues. The V segment lost 6 bases and the J segment 5 bases; nucleotides outside the gene matches: 3. The CDR3 region has the DNA TGTGCCAGCAGGGGGACTAGCGCGGAGACCCAGTACTTC. Translating it yields CASRGTSAETQYF.

The chain employs TRBV6-5 and TRBJ2-5, with D perhaps TRBD1 (5 bases). Trimming pared 4 bases from V and 4 bases from J, leaving 7 bases between. CDR3 size: 12 residues. Germline-derived CDR1 and CDR2 are MNHEY and SVGAGI. In DNA form, the CDR3 reads TGTGCCAGCAGTTCAGGGCTAGAGACCCAGTACTTC. It yields the protein CASSSGLETQYF.

This clone was recorded once. The V call is TRBV10-3, the J call TRBJ1-5; 11 bases line up with TRBD1. The germline gives CDR1 ENHRY, CDR2 SYGVKD. CDR3 size: 13 residues. J lost 5 bases, V lost 10 bases, and 4 bases had no gene match. In DNA, the CDR3 is TGTGCCACCTGGACAGGGGGCGATCAGCCCCAGCATTTT. Its protein product is CATWTGGDQPQHF.

V usage is TRBV7-2 and J usage is TRBJ1-6; no clear D gene. V lost 4 bases to trimming and J lost 7 bases, with 11 bases between them. The length of the CDR3 is 14 residues. From germline, CDR1 is SGHTA and CDR2 FQGNSA. The CDR3, as DNA: TGTGCCAGCAGCTCACAAAGTGGCAATTCACCCCTCCACTTT. It yields the protein CASSSQSGNSPLHF.

The V gene is TRBV12-3 or TRBV12-4, the J gene TRBJ2-2; D ambiguous. V was clipped by 6 bases and J by 4 bases, with 3 bases between them. The CDR3 contains 11 residues. CDR3 sequence (DNA): TGTGCCAGCAGGAGCACCGGGGAGCTGTTTTTT. The encoded protein is CASRSTGELFF.

The chain carries TRBV7-2 and TRBJ1-2, with 10 bases lining up with TRBD1. The CDR3 has 15 amino acids. After removal of 6 bases from V and 8 bases from J, the junction contained 12 bases not matched to a gene. CDR1 is SGHTA, CDR2 FQGNSA, per germline. Here the CDR3 DNA reads TGTGCCAGCAGATCCGCTAGACAGGGGGCGAGGGGCTACACCTTC. This codes for CASRSARQGARGYTF.

This sequence joins TRBV11-2 and TRBJ1-1; maybe TRBD1 (6 bases). The CDR3 loop spans 17 amino acids. CDR1 is SGHAT, CDR2 FQNNGV, per germline. V gave up 0 bases and J gave up 3 bases, with 17 bases separating them. The CDR3 here is CASSLETGGAIYTEAFF. Here the CDR3 DNA reads TGTGCCAGCAGCTTAGAAACGGGGGGCGCGATCTACACTGAAGCTTTCTTT.

This sequence joins TRBV29-1 and TRBJ2-6, with D perhaps matching TRBD1 (6 bases). Trimming cost V 5 bases and J 0 bases, with 20 bases left between them. The CDR3 spans 18 residues. Germline-derived CDR1 and CDR2 are SQVTM and ANQGSEA. CDR3 DNA sequence: TGCAGCGTTTTGAGTAGGACAGCCGCTCACTCTGGGGCCAACGTCCTGACTTTC. Encoded protein: CSVLSRTAAHSGANVLTF.

The J gene is TRBJ1-5, the V gene TRBV5-8; no clear D gene. CDR3 length: 18 amino acids. CDR1 SGHTS and CDR2 YDEGEE come from the germline V gene. The germline V and J ends were trimmed by 0 bases and 0 bases, with 16 bases remaining between them. The CDR3 loop reads CASSLATLGFYSNQPQHF. As DNA, the CDR3 is TGTGCCAGCAGCTTGGCCACCCTGGGCTTCTATAGCAATCAGCCCCAGCATTTT.

The CDR3 is CASSLQGAGETQYF. CDR3 nucleotides: TGCGCCAGCAGCCTCCAGGGGGCAGGGGAGACCCAGTACTTC. V gene TRBV4-1 combines with J gene TRBJ2-5; 8 bases fit TRBD1. The CDR3 covers 14 residues. Germline V gene data show CDR1 as MGHRA and CDR2 as YSYEKL. V trimming: 4 bases; J trimming: 5 bases; junction bases outside the gene matches: 6.

This clone is a singleton in its sample. J is TRBJ2-2 and V is TRBV30, with D maybe TRBD1 (6 bases). CDR1 and CDR2 from the germline V gene are GTSNPN and SVGIG (reference sequence). Trimming pared 2 bases from V and 6 bases from J, leaving 13 bases between. There are 14 residues in the CDR3. CDR3 region: CAWSIIEGAGELFF. CDR3 in DNA: TGTGCCTGGAGTATAATAGAGGGGGCCGGGGAGCTGTTTTTT.

V and J are TRBV6-2 or TRBV6-3 and TRBJ2-2; D is possibly TRBD1 (5 bases). The CDR3 loop spans 14 amino acids. Trimming pared 4 bases from V and 7 bases from J, leaving 13 bases between. Germline V gene sequence: CDR1 MNHEY, CDR2 SVGEGT. CDR3 nucleotides: TGTGCCAGCAGTTCGGACATACTCATCGGGGAGCTGTTTTTT. It is translated as CASSSDILIGELFF.

The chain is built from TRBV2 and TRBJ2-2, with D maybe TRBD1 (5 bases). V was shortened by 4 bases and J by 2 bases, with 11 bases between the two germline ends. Germline CDR1 SNHLY, CDR2 FYNNEI. The CDR3 totals 15 residues. The CDR3 DNA reads as TGTGCCAGCAGTGGACAGAAAGTAAACACCGGGGAGCTGTTTTTT. Its protein is CASSGQKVNTGELFF.

The gene calls are TRBV11-2 and TRBJ1-1, with D maybe TRBD1 (6 bases). Germline V lookup: CDR1 SGHAT, CDR2 FQNNGV. V gave up 3 bases and J gave up 4 bases, with 21 bases separating them. CDR3 length equals 17 residues. The CDR3, as DNA: TGTGCCAGCAGCTTGGTACAGGGCGGTATCAGGGGCACTGAAGCTTTCTTT. Translation: CASSLVQGGIRGTEAFF.

This clone turned up a few times. This sequence joins TRBV5-4 and TRBJ2-1; D remains ambiguous. The CDR3 is 14 amino acids. Deletions cut 0 bases from V and 1 base from J, with 5 bases between. The V gene's germline CDR1 is SGHNT and CDR2 YYREEE (reference sequence). The CDR3 DNA reads as TGTGCCAGCAGCTTGGACAGTTCCTACAATGAGCAGTTCTTC. Encoded protein: CASSLDSSYNEQFF.

The V gene is TRBV24-1, the J gene TRBJ1-2; 7 bases fit TRBD1. CDR3 length: 13 amino acids. V trimming: 4 bases; J trimming: 4 bases; junction bases outside the gene matches: 2. The germline gives CDR1 KGHDR, CDR2 SFDVKD. As DNA, the CDR3 is TGTGCCACCAGTGAGCACAGGGGCTATGGCTACACCTTC. Protein product: CATSEHRGYGYTF.

The CDR3 DNA reads as TGTGCCAGCAGCCCCGACAGCACCAACTATGGCTACACCTTC. The encoded protein is CASSPDSTNYGYTF. V usage is TRBV6-5 and J usage is TRBJ1-2, with D tentatively TRBD1 (5 bases). V was pared by 6 bases and J by 2 bases, with 13 bases between. CDR3 size: 14 residues. CDR1 and CDR2 from the germline V gene are MNHEY and SVGAGI.

The chain links TRBV19 to TRBJ1-1, with D possibly matching TRBD1 (6 bases). CDR1 is LNHDA, CDR2 SQIVND, per germline (reference sequence). This CDR3 is 17 amino acids long. Trimming shortened V by 6 bases and J by 1 base, and 21 bases separated the two germline ends. Written as DNA, the CDR3 is TGTGCCAGTAGGGTCTTAAGGTCGGGGGGCTGGAACACTGAAGCTTTCTTT. It codes for CASRVLRSGGWNTEAFF.

The rearrangement links TRBV19 to TRBJ2-2, with 8 bases that match TRBD1. V shed 5 bases, J shed 8 bases, and the junction held 10 bases outside the gene matches. Germline-derived CDR1 and CDR2 are LNHDA and SQIVND (reference sequence). The length of the CDR3 is 15 residues. The CDR3 nucleotides read TGTGCCAGTAGTCGGGCAGGGGGCGCCGCAGGGGAGCTGTTTTTT. Amino acid sequence: CASSRAGGAAGELFF.

This sequence joins TRBV4-3 and TRBJ2-7; 8 positions agree with TRBD1. The CDR3 spans 15 residues. V was clipped by 0 bases and J by 5 bases; unmatched bases: 6. Per the germline V gene, CDR1 is LGHNA and CDR2 is YSLEER. Here the CDR3 DNA reads TGCGCCAGCAGCCAAGATGACAGGGGATGGAACGAGCAGTACTTC. Its protein is CASSQDDRGWNEQYF.